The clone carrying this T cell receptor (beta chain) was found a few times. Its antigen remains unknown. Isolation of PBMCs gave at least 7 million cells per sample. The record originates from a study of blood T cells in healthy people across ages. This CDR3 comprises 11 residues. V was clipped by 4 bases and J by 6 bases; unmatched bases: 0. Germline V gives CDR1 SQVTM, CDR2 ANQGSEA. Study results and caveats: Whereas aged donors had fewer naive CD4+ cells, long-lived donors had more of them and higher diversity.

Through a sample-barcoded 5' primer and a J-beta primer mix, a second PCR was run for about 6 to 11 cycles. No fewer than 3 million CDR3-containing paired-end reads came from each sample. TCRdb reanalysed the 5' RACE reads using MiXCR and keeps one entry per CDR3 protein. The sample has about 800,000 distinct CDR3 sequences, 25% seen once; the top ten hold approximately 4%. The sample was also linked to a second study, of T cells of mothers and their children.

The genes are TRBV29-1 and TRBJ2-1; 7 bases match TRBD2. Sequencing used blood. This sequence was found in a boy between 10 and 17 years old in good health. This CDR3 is CSVGEGNEQFF. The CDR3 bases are TGCAGCGTTGGGGAGGGCAATGAGCAGTTCTTC.